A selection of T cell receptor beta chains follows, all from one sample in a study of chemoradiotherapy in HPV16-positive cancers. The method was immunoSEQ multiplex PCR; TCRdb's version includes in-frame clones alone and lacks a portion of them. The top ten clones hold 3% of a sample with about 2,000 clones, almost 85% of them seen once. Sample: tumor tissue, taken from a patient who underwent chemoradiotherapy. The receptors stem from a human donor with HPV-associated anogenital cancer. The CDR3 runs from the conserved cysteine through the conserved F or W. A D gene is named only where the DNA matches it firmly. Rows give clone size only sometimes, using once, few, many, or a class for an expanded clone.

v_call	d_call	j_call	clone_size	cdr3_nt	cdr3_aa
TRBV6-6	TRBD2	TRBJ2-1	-	TGTGCCAGCAGTAGGGGGCGGGGACTAGCGGTGAGTGAGCAGTTCTTC	CASSRGRGLAVSEQFF
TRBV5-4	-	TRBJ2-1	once	TGTGCCAGCAGCTTGGTGCCGTCGGAAGAGCAGTTCTTC	CASSLVPSEEQFF
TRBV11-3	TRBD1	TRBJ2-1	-	TGTGCCAGCAGCTTAAAGGGACAGGGCTCCAATGAGCAGTTCTTC	CASSLKGQGSNEQFF
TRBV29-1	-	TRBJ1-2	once	TGCAGCGTTGAGACCAGGAACCCCTATGGCTACACCTTC	CSVETRNPYGYTF